This T cell receptor beta chain is from a study of blood T cell repertoires in COVID-19. Study as a whole: Collection of acute and convalescent COVID-19 samples took place in the United States, Italy and Spain. The analysed material was cDNA or gDNA that came from T cells, B-cell-depleted T cells, or PBMCs.

This clone has more than one count but fewer than ten. The authors' processing: Amplification with reference gene primers provided the estimates of nucleated cell counts. Using immunoSEQ multiplex PCR, the repertoire was profiled, and TCRdb retains in-frame clones only, with some absent. Clone size and V and J calls were adopted from that table, with D and trimming inferred from the DNA. The data hold some 42,000 clones, with more than 75% observed a single time. The trim removed 5 bases at V and 10 bases at J, leaving 8 bases unmatched. Looked up from germline, CDR1 is SEHNR and CDR2 is FQNEAQ (reference sequence). This CDR3 has 13 amino acids.

The sequence came from a woman aged 65 to 85 in a cohort sampled during active COVID-19. The chain couples TRBV7-9 to TRBJ2-5; TRBD1 matches 9 bases. Sequences were obtained from peripheral blood. This chain's CDR3 is CASSPRQGEVQYF. CDR3 DNA: TGTGCCAGCAGCCCACGACAGGGGGAGGTCCAGTACTTC.